The 19 T cell receptor beta chains in this list originate from one sample, sequenced in a study of shared clonotypes between healthy human individuals. Only in-frame clones appear in the TCRdb table, and some are missing; sequencing was by immunoSEQ multiplex PCR. Altogether approximately 1,000,000 clones are present, around three quarters being singletons, with the ten largest covering about 0.52%. Sequenced material: memory CD4+ T cells from PBMCs. Documented subset: CD45RA-negative fraction. Source of these receptors: a man aged 18 to 35 in good health. Some clones in this sample may be carry-over from other donors' samples.

This chain uses TRBV4-2 with TRBJ2-1; 8 nucleotides agree with TRBD2. V lost 4 bases, J lost 5 bases, and 13 bases stayed unmatched. In germline, CDR1 is LGHNA, CDR2 YNFKEQ. The CDR3 sequence is 17 residues long. CDR3 bases: TGTGCCAGCAGCCCCCCCCAGATAGCGGGGAGCGACAATGAGCAGTTCTTC. This gives the protein CASSPPQIAGSDNEQFF.

The sample holds a few counts of this clone. The same CDR3 arises from other DNA sequences in this sample as well. This chain connects TRBV6-1 to TRBJ1-1; 7 bases fit TRBD1. Trimming removed 4 bases from V and 5 bases from J; junction bases left unmatched: 7. Germline V CDR1 and CDR2: MNHNS, SASEGT. The CDR3 has 14 amino acids. This chain's CDR3 is CASSVQGVGTEAFF. CDR3 nucleotides: TGTGCCAGCAGTGTTCAGGGGGTGGGAACTGAAGCTTTCTTT.

This rearrangement joins TRBV7-2 to TRBJ1-4; 8 bases match TRBD1. The CDR3 runs to 16 residues. V lost 1 base, J lost 6 bases, and 7 bases stayed unmatched. Per germline, CDR1 SGHTA and CDR2 FQGNSA. This chain's CDR3 is CASSLDWTGSHEKLFF. CDR3 in DNA: TGTGCCAGCAGCTTAGATTGGACAGGGAGTCATGAAAAACTGTTTTTT.

Many counts were recorded for this clone. The J gene is TRBJ2-3, the V gene TRBV29-1, with TRBD2 matching 15 bases. CDR3 length equals 18 residues. The J segment lost 4 bases and the V segment lost 0 bases, leaving 8 bases of the junction unmatched. CDR1 is SQVTM and CDR2 is ANQGSEA in the germline V gene. CDR3 coding DNA: TGCAGCGTTGAAGATGTAGGACTAGCGGGAGGGCGGGCAGATACGCAGTATTTT. Residues: CSVEDVGLAGGRADTQYF.

J is TRBJ1-2 and V is TRBV6-1; TRBD1 matches at 7 bases. Looked up from germline, CDR1 is MNHNS and CDR2 is SASEGT. Unmatched junction bases numbered 7, after V lost 5 bases and J lost 4 bases. The CDR3 contains 14 residues. In nucleotides, the CDR3 is TGTGCCAGCAGTCCTCGACAGGGACCCTATGGCTACACCTTC. Translation: CASSPRQGPYGYTF.

V gene TRBV10-3 combines with J gene TRBJ2-5; 7 bases match TRBD1. J was trimmed by 4 bases and V by 10 bases; bases with no gene match: 12. The CDR3 length is 14 residues. CDR1 and CDR2 from the germline V gene are ENHRY and SYGVKD. The CDR3 loop is CATERGQLGETQYF. DNA of the CDR3: TGTGCCACCGAGAGGGGACAGTTAGGAGAGACCCAGTACTTC.

The rearrangement joins TRBV7-3 to TRBJ1-1; no reliable D call. CDR1 is SGHTA, CDR2 FQGTGA, per germline. This CDR3 contains 13 residues. The germline V and J ends were trimmed by 5 bases and 7 bases, with 14 bases remaining between them. The CDR3 here is CASSNTQRDEAFF. CDR3 bases: TGTGCCAGCAGCAACACCCAAAGAGATGAAGCTTTCTTT.

This chain uses TRBV5-4 with TRBJ2-6, with TRBD1 identical over 7 bases. Germline V gene lookup returns CDR1 SGHNT and CDR2 YYREEE (reference sequence). The V and J ends lost 3 bases and 2 bases, in that order; junction bases with no gene match: 2. The CDR3 loop spans 15 amino acids. The CDR3 loop reads CASSSDRAGANVLTF. CDR3 in DNA: TGTGCCAGCAGCTCCGACAGGGCTGGGGCCAACGTCCTGACTTTC.

The V gene is TRBV5-1, the J gene TRBJ1-5, with D uncertain. Trimming took 0 bases from V and 4 from J, leaving 11 bases between them. The CDR3 sequence is 15 residues long. CDR1 is SGHRS and CDR2 is YFSETQ in the germline V gene. CDR3 amino acids: CASSLVGGDNQPQHF. In nucleotides, the CDR3 is TGCGCCAGCAGCTTGGTAGGAGGAGATAATCAGCCCCAGCATTTT.

The gene calls are TRBV30 and TRBJ1-1; D is unresolved. The germline CDR1 and CDR2 sequences are GTSNPN and SVGIG (reference sequence). Trimming took off 1 base at V and 0 bases at J, with 6 bases between the two ends. There are 13 residues in the CDR3. CDR3 protein: CAWSALVNTEAFF. CDR3 DNA sequence: TGTGCCTGGAGTGCCCTGGTGAACACTGAAGCTTTCTTT.

V is TRBV13 and J is TRBJ2-1; the match to TRBD2 covers 9 bases. The V gene's germline CDR1 is PRHDT and CDR2 FYEKMQ (reference sequence). There are 14 residues in the CDR3. After removal of 7 bases from V and 5 bases from J, the junction contained 6 bases not matched to a gene. CDR3: CASTRTSVHNEQFF. CDR3 nucleotides: TGTGCCAGCACCCGGACTAGCGTCCACAATGAGCAGTTCTTC.

The gene calls are TRBV2 and TRBJ1-5; perhaps TRBD1 as D (5 bases). Germline-derived CDR1 and CDR2 are SNHLY and FYNNEI. V was trimmed by 7 bases and J by 2 bases, leaving 15 bases between them. The CDR3 extends over 15 amino acids. Here the CDR3 reads CASNSAGGRNQPQHF. The CDR3 nucleotides are TGTGCCAGCAACTCCGCGGGGGGACGCAATCAGCCCCAGCATTTT.

The chain combines TRBV6-6 with TRBJ1-4, with 9 nucleotides matching TRBD1. The CDR3 sequence is 15 residues long. Germline lookup yields CDR1 MNHNY and CDR2 SVGAGI (reference sequence). With 5 bases clipped from V and 8 bases from J, the junction kept 9 bases outside the gene matches. The DNA of the CDR3 is TGTGCCAGCAGTCCCACCGGGACAGGGCCGGAAAAACTGTTTTTT. This codes for CASSPTGTGPEKLFF.

This clone was picked up a small number of times. CDR3 DNA sequence: TGTGCCAGCAGCCAAAGAGGTCGGGGAACAGATACGCAGTATTTT. This gives the protein CASSQRGRGTDTQYF. The chain has TRBV16 and TRBJ2-3, with D perhaps matching TRBD2 (5 bases). V was cut by 2 bases and J by 3 bases, with 12 bases left in between. The CDR3 consists of 15 residues. CDR1 and CDR2 from the germline V gene are KGHSY and FQNENV. Looking up the rest from reference TRBV16 and TRBJ2-3 gives the full variable domain: GEEVAQTPKHLVRGEGQKAKLYCAPIKGHSYVFWYQQVLKNEFKFLISFQNENVFDETGMPKERFSAKCLPNSPCSLEIQATKLEDSAVYFCASSQRGRGTDTQYFGPGTRLTVL.

The chain carries TRBV2 and TRBJ2-7, with TRBD1 as a possible D gene (5 bases). The CDR3 extends over 12 amino acids. The ends were cut back, 4 bases at V and 3 bases at J, with 7 bases in the middle. The germline gives CDR1 SNHLY, CDR2 FYNNEI. The chain's CDR3 is CASSGGGYEQYF. CDR3 sequence (DNA): TGTGCCAGCAGTGGGGGCGGCTACGAGCAGTACTTC.

The CDR3 loop reads CASSLARSWDNEQFF. The DNA of the CDR3 is TGTGCCAGCAGCTTAGCTAGGAGCTGGGACAATGAGCAGTTCTTC. The chain carries TRBV11-2 and TRBJ2-1; no definite D call. The CDR3 totals 15 residues. V dropped 1 base and J dropped 5 bases, with 12 bases sitting between them. Germline CDR1 SGHAT, CDR2 FQNNGV.

The rearrangement links TRBV2 to TRBJ2-5; 9 bases map to TRBD1. The CDR3 spans 14 residues. Germline CDR1 and CDR2: SNHLY and FYNNEI. V lost 6 bases, J lost 5 bases, and 7 bases stayed unmatched. In DNA form, the CDR3 reads TGTGCCAGCAGCATGACAGGGGGAAGGGAGACCCAGTACTTC. This codes for CASSMTGGRETQYF.

This chain uses TRBV2 with TRBJ1-2; D is perhaps TRBD1 (6 bases). CDR3 length: 14 amino acids. V shed 6 bases and J shed 7 bases, with 18 bases lying between them. Germline CDR1 reads SNHLY; CDR2 reads FYNNEI. CDR3 sequence reads: CASSDIRGRLGYTF. Written as DNA, the CDR3 is TGTGCCAGCAGCGACATCAGGGGCCGGCTTGGCTACACCTTC.

V usage is TRBV7-3 and J usage is TRBJ2-6, with D possibly being TRBD2 (5 bases). Germline CDR1 is SGHTA and CDR2 is FQGTGA. V was cut by 5 bases and J by 0 bases, with 20 bases left in between. The CDR3 sequence is 19 residues long. CDR3 sequence: CASSPSGVLLLSGANVLTF. DNA for the CDR3: TGTGCCAGCAGCCCCTCCGGGGTCCTCCTCCTCTCTGGGGCCAACGTCCTGACTTTC.